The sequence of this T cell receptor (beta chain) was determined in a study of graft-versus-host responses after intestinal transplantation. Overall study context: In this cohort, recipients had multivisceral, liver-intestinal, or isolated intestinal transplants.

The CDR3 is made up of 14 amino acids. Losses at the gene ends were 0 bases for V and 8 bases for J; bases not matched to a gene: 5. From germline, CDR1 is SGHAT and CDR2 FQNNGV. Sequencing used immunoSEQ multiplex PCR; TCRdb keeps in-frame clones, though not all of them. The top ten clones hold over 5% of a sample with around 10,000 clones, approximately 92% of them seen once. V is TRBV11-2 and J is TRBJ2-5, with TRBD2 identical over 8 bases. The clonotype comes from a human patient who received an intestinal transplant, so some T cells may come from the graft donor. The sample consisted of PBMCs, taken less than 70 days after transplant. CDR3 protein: CASSLDGSGRTQYF. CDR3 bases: TGTGCCAGCAGCTTAGATGGCAGCGGGAGAACCCAGTACTTC. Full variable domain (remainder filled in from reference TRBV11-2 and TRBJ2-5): EAGVAQSPRYKIIEKRQSVAFWCNPISGHATLYWYQQILGQGPKLLIQFQNNGVVDDSQLPKDRFSAERLKGVDSTLKIQPAKLEDSAVYLCASSLDGSGRTQYFGPGTRLLVL.